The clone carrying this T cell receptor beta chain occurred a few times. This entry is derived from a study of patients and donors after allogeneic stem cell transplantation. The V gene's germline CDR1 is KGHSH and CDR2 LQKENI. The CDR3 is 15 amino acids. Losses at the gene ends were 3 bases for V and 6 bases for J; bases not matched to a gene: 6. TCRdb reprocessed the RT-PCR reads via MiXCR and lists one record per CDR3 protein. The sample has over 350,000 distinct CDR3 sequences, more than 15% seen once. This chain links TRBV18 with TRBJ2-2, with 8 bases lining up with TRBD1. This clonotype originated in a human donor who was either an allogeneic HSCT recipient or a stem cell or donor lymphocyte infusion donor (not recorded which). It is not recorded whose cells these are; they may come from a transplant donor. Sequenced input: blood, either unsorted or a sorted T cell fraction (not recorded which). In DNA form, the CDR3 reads TGTGCCAGCTCACCCCGGACAGGGAGAGCCGGGGAGCTGTTTTTT. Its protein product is CASSPRTGRAGELFF.